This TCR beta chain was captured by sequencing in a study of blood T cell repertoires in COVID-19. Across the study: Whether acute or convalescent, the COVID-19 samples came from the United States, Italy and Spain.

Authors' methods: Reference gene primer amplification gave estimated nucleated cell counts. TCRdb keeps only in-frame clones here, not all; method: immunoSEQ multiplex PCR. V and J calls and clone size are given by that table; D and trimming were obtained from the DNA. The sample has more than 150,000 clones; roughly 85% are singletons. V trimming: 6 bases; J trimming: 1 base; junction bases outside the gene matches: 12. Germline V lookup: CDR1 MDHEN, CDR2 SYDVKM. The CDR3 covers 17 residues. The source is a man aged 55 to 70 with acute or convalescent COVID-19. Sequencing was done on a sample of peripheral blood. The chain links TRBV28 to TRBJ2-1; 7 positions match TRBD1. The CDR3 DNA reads TGTGCCAGCAGGGCTAGGCTCGGGACAGAATCCTACAATGAGCAGTTCTTC. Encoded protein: CASRARLGTESYNEQFF.